The subject of this entry is one T cell receptor beta chain. Its antigen is unidentified. Germline and junction disagree at one end, which may indicate a read error. This CDR3 has 14 amino acids. Germline CDR1 and CDR2: SGHRS and YFSETQ. The sample belongs to a study of response to subunit inactivated influenza vaccine. Findings and caveats of the study: Only a handful of new T cells, the authors suggested, are recruited with each seasonal influenza vaccination.

In TCRdb, the RT-PCR reads were re-called with MiXCR into one record per CDR3 protein. The sample gives some 480,000 distinct CDR3 sequences, around 9.9% of which show up once; less than 15% is in the top ten. This chain connects TRBV5-1 to TRBJ1-4; D remains unclear. This TCR was sampled from a man aged 50-59 years who received an inactivated influenza vaccine. The sample consisted of PBMCs from blood, taken roughly 6 weeks after vaccination. The CDR3 is CASSLRSGNENLFF. Here the CDR3 DNA reads TGCGCCAGCAGCTTGCGGTCGGGGAATGAAAACCTGTTTTTT.